These 27 T cell receptor beta chains share one sample of origin, sequenced in a study of spatial heterogeneity in lung cancer (dated by TCRdb to between 2019 and 2020). What the work shows at the level of the full study, not this receptor alone: The tumor nonsynonymous mutation count correlated with the number of expanded alpha and beta TCRs within the tumor.

These receptors are not linked to any known antigen. In the paper's terms, the time point label means: sample taken at primary tumor resection. The library was obtained by 5' RACE. TCRdb records NextSeq 500 as the sequencer. TCRdb handled the public reads itself, with Q25 trimming in fastp and clone calling in MiXCR, and kept productive beta chains. Entries that share a CDR3 protein sequence are merged under the most common genes and DNA. For this sample the table gives approximately 7,000 distinct CDR3 sequences, of which about an eighth were detected only once. The top ten clones comprise roughly 8% of the sample. This specimen was lung tumor tissue, taken at surgery. The receptors were gathered from a male donor with early-stage non-small cell lung cancer.

The rearrangement joins TRBV10-3 to TRBJ1-1, with D possibly TRBD1 on 5 matching bases. The ends were cut back, 7 bases at V and 4 bases at J, with 16 bases in the middle. Germline V gives CDR1 ENHRY, CDR2 SYGVKD. The CDR3 sequence is 14 residues long. The DNA of the CDR3 is TGTGCCATCAACGAAGCGAGGGGTGGCACTGAAGCTTTCTTT. It encodes CAINEARGGTEAFF.

By share, this clonotype ranks as medium-sized (0.01 to 0.1%). This chain joins TRBV11-2 and TRBJ1-3, with 7 bases that match TRBD1. Trimming took 1 base from V and 2 from J; bases not matched to a gene: 5. The V gene's germline CDR1 is SGHAT and CDR2 FQNNGV. The CDR3 runs 16 residues. DNA of the CDR3: TGTGCCAGCAGCTTAGCCTCTGGGACAGCTGGAAACACCATATATTTT. Protein product: CASSLASGTAGNTIYF. Complete variable domain (other parts from reference TRBV11-2 and TRBJ1-3): EAGVAQSPRYKIIEKRQSVAFWCNPISGHATLYWYQQILGQGPKLLIQFQNNGVVDDSQLPKDRFSAERLKGVDSTLKIQPAKLEDSAVYLCASSLASGTAGNTIYFGEGSWLTVV.

This clonotype was observed at least ten times. The chain carries TRBV5-1 and TRBJ1-6; D not certain. Trimming pared 0 bases from V and 8 bases from J, leaving 6 bases between. The germline V gene has CDR1 SGHRS and CDR2 YFSETQ. The CDR3 is 13 residues long. CDR3 DNA sequence: TGCGCCAGCAGCTTGGGTGGGGATTCACCCCTCCACTTT. Residues: CASSLGGDSPLHF.

This chain uses TRBV27 with TRBJ2-7; D gene uncertain. CDR3 length: 14 residues. Trimming stripped 3 bases from V and 0 bases from J, with 9 bases between. Looked up from germline, CDR1 is MNHEY and CDR2 is SMNVEV (reference sequence). CDR3 coding DNA: TGTGCCAGCAGTTTGTATCCTGACTCCTACGAGCAGTACTTC. Residues: CASSLYPDSYEQYF.

This clonotype has ten or more counts. The chain has TRBV14 and TRBJ2-5; D remains unclear. The germline V and J ends were trimmed by 4 bases and 4 bases, with 10 bases remaining between them. This CDR3 has 13 residues. Germline CDR1 reads SGHDN; CDR2 reads FVKESK. CDR3 nucleotides: TGTGCCAGCAGCCGTCTTAGGTTAGAGACCCAGTACTTC. As protein: CASSRLRLETQYF. The whole variable domain, filled in from reference TRBV14 and TRBJ2-5, reads EAGVTQFPSHSVIEKGQTVTLRCDPISGHDNLYWYRRVMGKEIKFLLHFVKESKQDESGMPNNRFLAERTGGTYSTLKVQPAELEDSGVYFCASSRLRLETQYFGPGTRLLVL.

In its sample, this clonotype is medium-sized. The V call is TRBV6-2 or TRBV6-3, the J call TRBJ2-7; TRBD1 aligns across 11 bases. Germline-derived CDR1 and CDR2 are MNHEY and SVGEGT. The CDR3 consists of 12 residues. Trimming took 11 bases from V and 5 from J; bases not matched to a gene: 5. The CDR3 DNA reads as TGTGCCGTCGGGACAGGGGGTAACGAGCAGTACGTC. Translation: CAVGTGGNEQYV.

This clonotype is termed medium-sized. V is TRBV6-6 and J is TRBJ2-1; 10 bases fit TRBD2. The ends lost 8 bases at V and 15 bases at J; junction bases unmatched: 7. From germline, CDR1 is MNHNY and CDR2 SVGAGI (reference sequence). The CDR3 runs to 11 residues. This CDR3 is CASGKREGGFF. As DNA, the CDR3 is TGTGCCAGCGGCAAGCGGGAGGGGGGGTTCTTC.

This clonotype was seen many times. This chain joins TRBV30 and TRBJ1-2; a weak D match, TRBD1 (6 bases). The CDR3 extends over 12 amino acids. CDR1 and CDR2 from the germline V gene are GTSNPN and SVGIG (reference sequence). The germline V and J ends were trimmed by 3 bases and 7 bases, with 12 bases remaining between them. The CDR3: CAWRNRVGGYTF. CDR3 DNA: TGTGCCTGGAGGAACAGGGTTGGTGGCTACACCTTC.

Written as DNA, the CDR3 is TGTGCCAGCAGTTTAGGCACGGTTGGAAACACCATATATTTT. Translation: CASSLGTVGNTIYF. The chain joins TRBV12-3 or TRBV12-4 to TRBJ1-3; D remains ambiguous. CDR3 length: 14 amino acids. Trimming left V 1 base short and J 3 bases short, with 7 bases between.

This clonotype was found many times. CDR3 region: CASLFRGSSYNEQFF. In DNA form, the CDR3 reads TGTGCCAGCCTATTTAGGGGAAGCTCCTACAATGAGCAGTTCTTC. The chain couples TRBV28 to TRBJ2-1; D perhaps matches TRBD1 (5 bases). CDR3 size: 15 residues. V was shortened by 8 bases and J by 0 bases, with 14 bases between the two germline ends. Germline lookup yields CDR1 MDHEN and CDR2 SYDVKM.

Relative to its sample, this clonotype is medium-sized. This chain links TRBV5-6 with TRBJ1-2; D is perhaps TRBD1 (5 bases). This CDR3 is built from 12 residues. Germline-derived CDR1 and CDR2 are SGHDT and YYEEEE. With 0 bases removed from V and 10 bases from J, the gap between germline ends came to 10 bases. CDR3 amino acids: CASSLVDSFYTF. CDR3 nucleotide sequence: TGTGCCAGCAGCTTGGTAGACAGCTTCTACACCTTC.

The chain is built from TRBV7-6 and TRBJ2-7, with D possibly TRBD1 on 6 matching bases. There are 13 residues in the CDR3. V was pared by 3 bases and J by 5 bases, with 11 bases between. Germline values: CDR1 SGHVS, CDR2 FNYEAQ. In DNA, the CDR3 is TGTGCCAGCAGCTTCTCAGGGGTCGACGAGCAGTACTTC. Translated: CASSFSGVDEQYF.

This clonotype has a count of ten or more. V gene TRBV2 combines with J gene TRBJ2-1; TRBD2 matches 10 bases. J gave up 9 bases and V 5 bases, and 10 bases lay outside the gene matches. The CDR3 covers 15 residues. CDR1 is SNHLY, CDR2 FYNNEI, per germline. CDR3 in amino acids: CASSRTSGDKSEQFF. CDR3 nucleotides: TGTGCCAGCAGTCGAACTAGCGGGGATAAAAGTGAGCAGTTCTTC.

This clonotype was detected ten times or more. V and J are TRBV13 and TRBJ1-1, with 11 bases fitting TRBD1. CDR1 is PRHDT and CDR2 is FYEKMQ in the germline V gene (reference sequence). J was trimmed by 0 bases and V by 4 bases; bases with no gene match: 4. The CDR3 extends over 16 amino acids. CDR3 region: CASSSGTGGLNTEAFF. The CDR3 DNA reads as TGTGCCAGCAGCTCCGGGACAGGGGGGTTGAACACTGAAGCTTTCTTT.

The sample holds many counts of this clonotype. J is TRBJ1-4 and V is TRBV2, with TRBD1 identical over 8 bases. CDR3 length: 15 amino acids. Trimming cost V 3 bases and J 8 bases; bases outside gene matches: 8. CDR1 SNHLY and CDR2 FYNNEI come from the germline V gene. CDR3 in DNA: TGTGCCAGCAGTGATATCGTGGCAGGGGGCGAAAAACTGTTTTTT. Translated, it gives CASSDIVAGGEKLFF.

This clonotype was detected many times. The chain employs TRBV27 and TRBJ2-7, with D tentatively TRBD1 (6 bases). Per germline, CDR1 MNHEY and CDR2 SMNVEV (reference sequence). The V end was cut by 4 bases, the J end by 4 bases, with 14 bases between. The CDR3 is 14 amino acids. DNA for the CDR3: TGTGCCAGCAGTTCTGACAGGAATAGGTACGAGCAGTACTTC. This sequence encodes CASSSDRNRYEQYF.

The sample holds many counts of this clonotype. V and J are TRBV6-2 or TRBV6-3 and TRBJ1-5; D is undetermined. Germline CDR1 reads MNHEY; CDR2 reads SVGEGT. CDR3 size: 15 residues. Trimming stripped 3 bases from V and 2 bases from J, with 11 bases between. CDR3 DNA sequence: TGTGCCAGCAGTTATGACGAGGGTGGCAATCAGCCCCAGCATTTT. Protein sequence: CASSYDEGGNQPQHF.

This clonotype rates as medium-sized. The V and J genes are TRBV6-1 and TRBJ1-1; no clear D. V shed 7 bases and J shed 0 bases, with 18 bases lying between them. The CDR3 is made up of 16 amino acids. Germline CDR1 and CDR2: MNHNS and SASEGT. The DNA for the CDR3 is TGTGCCAGCATGGATAGGCTGAAAGGGATGAACACTGAAGCTTTCTTT. It yields the protein CASMDRLKGMNTEAFF.

This clonotype was found many times. The chain uses TRBV28 and TRBJ1-1; weak D call: TRBD1 (5 bases). The length of the CDR3 is 13 residues. Germline lookup yields CDR1 MDHEN and CDR2 SYDVKM. V was cut by 6 bases and J by 7 bases, with 15 bases left in between. This chain's CDR3 is CASREGRGLEAFF. CDR3 coding DNA: TGTGCCAGCAGAGAGGGACGGGGACTTGAAGCTTTCTTT.

This clonotype showed up many times. The chain employs TRBV11-3 and TRBJ2-7; a weak D match, TRBD1 (6 bases). Germline-derived CDR1 and CDR2 are SGHNT and YENEEA. V was clipped by 3 bases and J by 1 base, with 10 bases between them. CDR3 length: 14 residues. CDR3 region: CASSLSQGSYEQYF. The CDR3 bases are TGTGCCAGCAGCTTGTCTCAGGGGTCCTACGAGCAGTACTTC.

This clonotype was counted at least ten times. The genes are TRBV24-1 and TRBJ2-2, with 11 bases matching TRBD2. The germline CDR1 and CDR2 sequences are KGHDR and SFDVKD. J lost 5 bases, V lost 4 bases, and 5 bases had no gene match. The CDR3 extends over 16 amino acids. The CDR3 spells CATSDPTSGRTGELFF. DNA for the CDR3: TGTGCCACCAGTGACCCCACTAGCGGGAGAACCGGGGAGCTGTTTTTT.

Judged by abundance, this clonotype is medium-sized. The chain uses TRBV7-8 and TRBJ2-7; maybe TRBD1 (6 bases). Germline CDR1 is SGHVS and CDR2 is FQNEAQ. The CDR3 has 14 residues. V dropped 2 bases and J dropped 4 bases, with 12 bases sitting between them. In DNA form, the CDR3 reads TGTGCCAGCAGCTTAAGGGACAACCCATACGAGCAGTACGTC. Amino acid sequence: CASSLRDNPYEQYV.

Ten or more counts support this clonotype. V is TRBV2 and J is TRBJ2-1; 13 bases map to TRBD2. With 8 bases clipped from V and 5 bases from J, the junction kept 6 bases outside the gene matches. This CDR3 has 15 amino acids. The germline CDR1 and CDR2 sequences are SNHLY and FYNNEI. CDR3 loop: CASRTSGRANNEQFF. CDR3 in DNA: TGTGCCAGCCGCACTAGCGGGAGGGCTAACAATGAGCAGTTCTTC.

This clonotype occurred many times. This rearrangement joins TRBV20-1 to TRBJ1-1; D not certain. V was clipped by 0 bases and J by 0 bases, with 8 bases between them. The V gene's germline CDR1 is DFQATT and CDR2 SNEGSKA (reference sequence). This CDR3 is built from 14 residues. CDR3 DNA sequence: TGCAGTGCTAGAGATTGGCAGTTGAACACTGAAGCTTTCTTT. Translated, it gives CSARDWQLNTEAFF.

This clonotype is termed medium-sized. CDR3 region: CASSPVGTGGANTGELFF. In nucleotides, the CDR3 is TGTGCCAGCAGCCCAGTAGGGACAGGGGGAGCGAACACCGGGGAGCTGTTTTTT. The V gene is TRBV7-6, the J gene TRBJ2-2; 11 nucleotides align to TRBD1. The germline V gene has CDR1 SGHVS and CDR2 FNYEAQ. The CDR3 is 18 residues long. Trimming removed 5 bases from V and 0 bases from J; junction bases left unmatched: 8.

The rearrangement links TRBV2 to TRBJ2-3; D not resolved. The CDR3 consists of 13 residues. Trimming pared 7 bases from V and 2 bases from J, leaving 10 bases between. The germline V gene has CDR1 SNHLY and CDR2 FYNNEI. This CDR3 reads CASKTAPTDTQYF. CDR3 in DNA: TGTGCCAGCAAAACAGCCCCCACAGATACGCAGTATTTT.

On this clonotype itself: At one end the junction does not follow the germline gene, possibly because of a read error. The chain recombines TRBV9 with TRBJ2-2; 8 nucleotides line up with TRBD2. This CDR3 spans 15 amino acids. Per the germline V gene, CDR1 is SGDLS and CDR2 is YYNGEE. The CDR3 sequence is CAGSFSGRQDGELFF. The CDR3 region has the DNA TGTGCCGGCAGCTTCAGCGGGAGACAAGACGGGGAGCTGTTTTTT. Full variable domain (outside the CDR3, taken from reference TRBV9 and TRBJ2-2): DSGVTQTPKHLITATGQRVTLRCSPRSGDLSVYWYQQSLDQGLQFLIQYYNGEERAKGNILERFSAQQFPDLHSELNLSSLELGDSALYFCAGSFSGRQDGELFFGEGSRLTVL.